The T cell receptor beta chain under discussion was sequenced for a study of cytomegalovirus exposure and HLA in healthy donors. With regard to this clone: Its antigen is still unknown.

The V gene's germline CDR1 is SGDLS and CDR2 YYNGEE. The ends lost 5 bases at V and 7 bases at J; junction bases unmatched: 17. The CDR3 is made up of 16 amino acids. Assay: immunoSEQ multiplex PCR; the TCRdb copy retains only in-frame clones and omits some. The sample records 150,000 to 200,000 clones, 86% being singletons. Study conclusions and caveats: A list of approximately 160 TCR beta chains associated with cytomegalovirus was given. In the 130 or so validation repertoires, just under 95% of cluster scores exceeded 0, per a later analysis.

The sample was PBMCs. The chain carries TRBV9 and TRBJ2-5; 7 nucleotides agree with TRBD2. This receptor was identified in a woman younger than 35 in good health and CMV-seronegative. The CDR3 spells CASSFGQGGSRGTQYF. CDR3 nucleotides: TGTGCCAGCAGTTTTGGGCAGGGAGGGTCTCGGGGGACCCAGTACTTC.